This TCR beta chain was identified in a study of OX40 agonist ivuxolimab in advanced cancers. Study-wide findings and caveats: Fewer expanded clones were found on average in CD4+ than in CD8+ T cells.

This CDR3 comprises 13 residues. The germline CDR1 and CDR2 sequences are LGHNT and FRNRAP. V lost 8 bases, J lost 7 bases, and 15 bases lay in between. Sequenced by immunoSEQ multiplex PCR; TCRdb stores in-frame clones only, minus some. The repertoire holds 75,000 to 100,000 clones, with 87% as singletons. In the case of this clone: Antigen: not known.

The TCR originated in an adult with an advanced solid tumor such as melanoma, head and neck, liver or kidney cancer. Sequencing was performed on CD4+ or CD8+ T cells sorted from blood, taken in a trial of the OX40 agonist ivuxolimab. The V gene is TRBV12-5, the J gene TRBJ2-1, with D tentatively TRBD1 (5 bases). DNA for the CDR3: TGTGCTAGTAGACAGCAAAACCGGAATGAGCAGTTCTTC. It translates to CASRQQNRNEQFF. Looking up the rest from reference TRBV12-5 and TRBJ2-1 gives the full variable domain: DARVTQTPRHKVTEMGQEVTMRCQPILGHNTVFWYRQTMMQGLELLAYFRNRAPLDDSGMPKDRFSAEMPDATLATLKIQPSEPRDSAVYFCASRQQNRNEQFFGPGTRLTVL.